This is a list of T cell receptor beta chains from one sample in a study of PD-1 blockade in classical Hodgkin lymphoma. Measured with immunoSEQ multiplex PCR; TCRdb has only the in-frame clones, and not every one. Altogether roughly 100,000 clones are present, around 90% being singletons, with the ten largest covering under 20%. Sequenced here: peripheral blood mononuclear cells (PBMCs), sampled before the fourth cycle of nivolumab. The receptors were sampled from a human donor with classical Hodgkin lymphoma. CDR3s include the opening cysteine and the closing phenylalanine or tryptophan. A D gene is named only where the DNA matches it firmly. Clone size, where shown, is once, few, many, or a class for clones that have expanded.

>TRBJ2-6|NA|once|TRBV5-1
TGCGCCAGCCTTCCCACAGGGCCTGGGGCCAACGTCCTGACTTTC
CASLPTGPGANVLTF
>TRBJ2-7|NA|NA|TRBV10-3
TGTGCCTCAGGAGGGGCAGGATATTACGAGCAGTACTTC
CASGGAGYYEQYF
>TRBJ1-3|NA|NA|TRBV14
TGTGCCAGCAGCCTAACAAACTCTGGAAACACCATATATTTT
CASSLTNSGNTIYF
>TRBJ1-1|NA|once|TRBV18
TGTGCCAGCTCACCGGGGAACACTGAAGCTTTCTTT
CASSPGNTEAFF
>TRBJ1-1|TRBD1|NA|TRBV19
TGTGCCAGTAGTGCGACAGGGACGAACACTGAAGCTTTCTTT
CASSATGTNTEAFF
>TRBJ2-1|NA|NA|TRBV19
TGTGCCAGTAGTATAGGTTTTACCAATGAGCAGTTCTTC
CASSIGFTNEQFF
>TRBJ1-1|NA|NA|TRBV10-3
TGTGCCATCAGTCCTACAGGGCAGAACACTGAAGCTTTCTTT
CAISPTGQNTEAFF
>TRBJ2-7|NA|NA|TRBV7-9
TGTGCCAGCAGCATTCGCTACGAGCAGTACTTC
CASSIRYEQYF
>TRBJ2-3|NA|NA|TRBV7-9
TGTGCCAGCAGCTTAAGCCGGGGATCGGCAGATACGCAGTATTTT
CASSLSRGSADTQYF
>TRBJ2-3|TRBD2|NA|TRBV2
TGTGCCAGCAGCTTGAGACTAGCGGACTTGACAGATACGCAGTATTTT
CASSLRLADLTDTQYF
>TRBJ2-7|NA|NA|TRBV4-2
TGTGCCAGCAGCCAAGAGGGCTCCCCAAGCTACGAGCAGTACTTC
CASSQEGSPSYEQYF
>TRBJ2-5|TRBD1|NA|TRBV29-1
TGCAGCGTCACTAGAGACAGGGGGCGGGAGACCCAGTACTTC
CSVTRDRGRETQYF
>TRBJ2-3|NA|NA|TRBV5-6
TGTGCCAGCAGCTCCCCAAGGGTGCCTACAGATACGCAGTATTTT
CASSSPRVPTDTQYF
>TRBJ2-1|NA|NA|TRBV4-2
TGTGCCAGCAGCCAAGAGGGACCCAGGAATGAGCAGTTCTTC
CASSQEGPRNEQFF
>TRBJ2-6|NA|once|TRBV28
TGTGCCAGCAGTTTATTAGTTGGGGCCAACGTCCTGACTTTC
CASSLLVGANVLTF
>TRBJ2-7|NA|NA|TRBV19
TGTGCCAGTAGTATATATGGGACACTCCGTATACGGCCCTACGAGCAGTACTTC
CASSIYGTLRIRPYEQYF
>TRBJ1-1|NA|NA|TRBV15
TGTGCCACCAGCAGAGTAACGGGGAACACTGAAGCTTTCTTT
CATSRVTGNTEAFF
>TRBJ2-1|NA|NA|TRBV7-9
TGTGCCAGCAGCTCCCCCTCCGAGCAGTTCTTC
CASSSPSEQFF
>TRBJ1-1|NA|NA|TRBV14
TGTGCCAGCAGCCAGGCCCCAGGGAGCACTGAAGCTTTCTTT
CASSQAPGSTEAFF
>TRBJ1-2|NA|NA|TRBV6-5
TGTGCCAGCAGTTACTCGAAACGGAACTATGGCTACACCTTC
CASSYSKRNYGYTF
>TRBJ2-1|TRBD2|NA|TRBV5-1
TGCGCCAGCAGCTTACCTTTAGCGGGAGGGTCCTACAATGAGCAGTTCTTC
CASSLPLAGGSYNEQFF
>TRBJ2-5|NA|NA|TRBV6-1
TGTGCCAGCAGCATGAACCGAGGGATTCAAGAGACCCAGTACTTC
CASSMNRGIQETQYF
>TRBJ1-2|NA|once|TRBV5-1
TGCGCCAGCAGCCAGAGCCCGGGAGGCTATGGCTACACCTTC
CASSQSPGGYGYTF
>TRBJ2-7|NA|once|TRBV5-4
TGTGCCAGCAGTAACCAACAGACACGCTCCTACGAGCAGTACTTC
CASSNQQTRSYEQYF
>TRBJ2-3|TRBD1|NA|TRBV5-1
TGCGCCAGCAGCACGGACAGGGGTAGCACAGATACGCAGTATTTT
CASSTDRGSTDTQYF
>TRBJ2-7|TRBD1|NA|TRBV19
TGTGCCAGTAGTATGACAGGGACCACCTACGAGCAGTACTTC
CASSMTGTTYEQYF
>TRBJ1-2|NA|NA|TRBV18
TGTGCCAGCTCACCCTGGACCCTCGATTCGAACTATGGCTACACCTTC
CASSPWTLDSNYGYTF
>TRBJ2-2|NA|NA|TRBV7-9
TGTGCCAGCAGACCCACCGGGGAGCTGTTTTTT
CASRPTGELFF
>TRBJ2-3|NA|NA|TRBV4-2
TGTGCCAGCAGCCAAGGCAGCTCTGGGGATACGCAGTATTTT
CASSQGSSGDTQYF
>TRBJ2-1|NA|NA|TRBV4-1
TGCGCCAGCAGCCAAGAGTTTAGACAGGACAATGAGCAGTTCTTC
CASSQEFRQDNEQFF
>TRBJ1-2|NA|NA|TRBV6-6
TGTGCCAGCAGGGGGTGGGACGTGAAATATGGCTACACCTTC
CASRGWDVKYGYTF
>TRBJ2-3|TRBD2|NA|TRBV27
TGTGCCAGCAGTGGGGGGGACACAGATACGCAGTATTTT
CASSGGDTDTQYF
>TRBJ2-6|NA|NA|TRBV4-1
TGCGCCAGCAGCCAAGTTGGGCGGAGCTCTGGGGCCAACGTCCTGACTTTC
CASSQVGRSSGANVLTF
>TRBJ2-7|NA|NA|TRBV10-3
TGTGCCATCAGTCCAGGGACCTACGAGCAGTACTTC
CAISPGTYEQYF
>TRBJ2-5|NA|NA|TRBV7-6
TGTGCCAGCAGCAACTCCCGGACGGGTCAAGAGACCCAGTACTTC
CASSNSRTGQETQYF
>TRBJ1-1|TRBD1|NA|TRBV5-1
TGCGCCAGCAGCTTAACGGGACAGGGGCACACTGAAGCTTTCTTT
CASSLTGQGHTEAFF
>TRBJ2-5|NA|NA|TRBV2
TGTGCCAGCAAGCCCCCCCCTGGGGCAGGGGAAGAGACCCAGTACTTC
CASKPPPGAGEETQYF
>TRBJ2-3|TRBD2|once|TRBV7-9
TGTGCCAGCAGCCTCATATTCCGGACTAGCAACACAGATACGCAGTATTTT
CASSLIFRTSNTDTQYF
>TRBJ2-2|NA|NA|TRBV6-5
TGTGCCAGCAGTTACAGACCCATCGGCACCGGGGAGCTGTTTTTT
CASSYRPIGTGELFF
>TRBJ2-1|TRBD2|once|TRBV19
TGTGCCAGTAGCTCCCGGGTTGCGGGAGCGGGCGATGAGCAGTTCTTC
CASSSRVAGAGDEQFF
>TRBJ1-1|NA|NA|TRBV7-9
TGTGCCAGCAGCTTAGTTCGGGGACTCTTCATGAACACTGAAGCTTTCTTT
CASSLVRGLFMNTEAFF
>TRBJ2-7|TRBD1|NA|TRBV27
TGTGCCAGCAGTTCCCTAGGGACAGGGACCTACGAGCAGTACTTC
CASSSLGTGTYEQYF
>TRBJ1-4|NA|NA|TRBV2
TGTGCCAGCAGTGAAAGAAGGGACTCAGGGGAAAAACTGTTTTTT
CASSERRDSGEKLFF
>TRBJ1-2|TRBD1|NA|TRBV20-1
TGCAGTGCAACAGGGGAAGGCTACACCTTC
CSATGEGYTF
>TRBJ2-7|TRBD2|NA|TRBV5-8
TGTGCCAGCAGGCCTAGCGGCAACTCATTCCTCTACGAGCAGTACTTC
CASRPSGNSFLYEQYF
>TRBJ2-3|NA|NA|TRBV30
TGTGCCTGGAGTGCCGGGCGGCGCACAGATACGCAGTATTTT
CAWSAGRRTDTQYF
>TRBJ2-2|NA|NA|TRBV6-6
TGTGCCAGCAGTTACCCCGGGACTCAAATCCCCGGGGAGCTGTTTTTT
CASSYPGTQIPGELFF
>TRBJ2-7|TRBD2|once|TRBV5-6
TGTGCCAGCAGCTTAGGTTCTAGCGGAAGCGGGGAGCAGTACTTC
CASSLGSSGSGEQYF
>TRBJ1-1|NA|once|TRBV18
TGTGCCAGCTCACCACAGGGGGAAGAAGCTTTCTTT
CASSPQGEEAFF
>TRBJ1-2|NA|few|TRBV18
TGTGCCAGCTCACCATCGGCAGGTGGAGACTATGGCTACACCTTC
CASSPSAGGDYGYTF
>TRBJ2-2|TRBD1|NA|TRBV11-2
TGTGCCAGCAGCCAGGACAGGATGCCAAACACCGGGGAGCTGTTTTTT
CASSQDRMPNTGELFF
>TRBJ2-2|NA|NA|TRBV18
TGTGCCAGCTCACCAGTAGGGTTCGGCGGGGAGCTGTTTTTT
CASSPVGFGGELFF
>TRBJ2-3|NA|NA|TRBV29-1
TGCAGCGTTGGGCTCTATCCGCAGTATTTT
CSVGLYPQYF
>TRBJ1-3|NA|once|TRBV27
TGTGCCAGCAGTCCGGTCGGCAGGGTCTCCGGAAACACCATATATTTT
CASSPVGRVSGNTIYF
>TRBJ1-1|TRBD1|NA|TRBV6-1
TGTGCCAGCAGTCGGACAGGGGCCGAAGCTTTCTTT
CASSRTGAEAFF
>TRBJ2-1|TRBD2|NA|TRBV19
TGTGCCAGTAGTACCGGGACTAGCGGGAGCAGTGAGCAGTTCTTC
CASSTGTSGSSEQFF
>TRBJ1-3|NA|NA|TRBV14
TGTGCCAGCAGCCAAGAACATTTTGGGCGGAGCTCTGGAAACACCATATATTTT
CASSQEHFGRSSGNTIYF